Described below is a single TCR beta chain sequence and its context. The antigen remains undetermined. Germline CDR1 and CDR2: LNHDA and SQIVND (reference sequence). V was clipped by 7 bases and J by 1 base, with 16 bases between them. This CDR3 has 15 residues. The time point was: week 11, during vaccination. In every dose of vaccine, 300 ug of mutant IDH1 20-mer peptide was given alongside topical imiquimod. The sample originates from a study of a mutant IDH1 vaccine in newly diagnosed glioma. Study-level findings and limits: Alterations occurring in top peripheral T cell clonotypes seemed unrelated to pseudoprogression.

Only in-frame clones appear in the TCRdb table, and some are missing; sequencing was by immunoSEQ multiplex PCR. The sample contains around 27,000 clones, approximately 80% of which appear only once. The source of this sequence is a woman in her late teens or twenties with glioma. The sequencing here drew on PBMCs, taken from a glioma patient whose treatment included an IDH1 peptide vaccine. V and J are TRBV19 and TRBJ1-1; D perhaps matches TRBD1 (5 bases). The CDR3 sequence: CASNRPGPTNTEAFF. DNA of the CDR3: TGTGCCAGTAATCGACCGGGACCGACGAACACTGAAGCTTTCTTT.